These 17 T cell receptor beta chains share one sample of origin, sequenced in a study of shared clonotypes between healthy human individuals (dated by TCRdb to 2019 to 2021). Library method: the immunoSEQ multiplex PCR assay. What TCRdb holds here is the immuneACCESS table cut down to in-frame rearrangements. Part of the clones is not present; checked against another copy, under half of the missing clones reflect an unresolved V gene, and the others are unexplained. The sample yields roughly 1.5 million clones; roughly 98% were counted once. The ten largest clones take up about 0.45% of the sample. Sequenced material: naive CD4+ T cells sorted from blood. This sample's cell subset or site label indicates: CD45RA+ positively selected. The source is a man aged 25 to 40 in good health.

V is TRBV1 and J is TRBJ1-5; the table's D call of TRBD1 was not tested on the DNA. TRBV1 is recorded as a pseudogene. The CDR3 runs 16 residues. Written as DNA, the CDR3 is TGCACCAGCAGCCAACCGGCCAGGGAAATTAATCAGCCCCAGCATTTT. Its translation: CTSSQPAREINQPQHF.

This clone was seen a single time. V is TRBV29-1 and J is TRBJ2-7, with a weak D call TRBD1 (5 bases). Germline CDR1 is SQVTM and CDR2 is ANQGSEA. Deletions cut 5 bases from V and 2 bases from J, with 13 bases between. The CDR3 has 13 amino acids. Written as DNA, the CDR3 is TGCAGCGTTCAGGGCCAGCACCCCTACGAGCAGTACTTC. Residues: CSVQGQHPYEQYF.

The chain couples TRBV29-1 to TRBJ2-7; D call uncertain. This CDR3 contains 13 residues. Germline V CDR1 and CDR2: SQVTM, ANQGSEA. V dropped 4 bases and J dropped 3 bases, with 13 bases sitting between them. CDR3: CSVAPVLDYEQYF. CDR3 nucleotide sequence: TGCAGCGTTGCGCCGGTCTTAGACTACGAGCAGTACTTC.

A single count supports this clone. This chain links TRBV10-2 with TRBJ1-5; TRBD1 aligns across 7 bases. The CDR3 runs to 17 residues. Germline V lookup: CDR1 WSHSY, CDR2 SAAADI. V dropped 2 bases and J dropped 2; count of bases not matched to a gene: 9. The CDR3 sequence: CASSEVRQGVGNQPQHF. CDR3 nucleotide sequence: TGCGCCAGCAGTGAGGTCCGACAGGGAGTGGGCAATCAGCCCCAGCATTTT.

The V gene is TRBV5-6, the J gene TRBJ2-7; no clear D gene. The CDR3 sequence is 12 residues long. Per germline, CDR1 SGHDT and CDR2 YYEEEE. Deletions cut 3 bases from V and 0 bases from J, with 4 bases between. The CDR3 loop is CASSWSSYEQYF. In nucleotides, the CDR3 is TGTGCCAGCAGCTGGAGCTCCTACGAGCAGTACTTC.

The chain couples TRBV7-9 to TRBJ2-5; D may be TRBD2 (6 bases). Trimming removed 3 bases at V and 1 base at J, with 9 bases between. Looked up from germline, CDR1 is SEHNR and CDR2 is FQNEAQ (reference sequence). The CDR3 length is 14 residues. This CDR3 reads CASSFWGLQETQYF. In DNA form, the CDR3 reads TGTGCCAGCAGCTTCTGGGGACTCCAAGAGACCCAGTACTTC.

The chain has TRBV7-9 and TRBJ2-7, with 14 positions matching TRBD2. CDR3 length: 15 amino acids. Unmatched junction bases numbered 7, after V lost 5 bases and J lost 7 bases. Germline V gives CDR1 SEHNR, CDR2 FQNEAQ (reference sequence). CDR3: CASSKPGLAGVEQYF. CDR3 in DNA: TGTGCCAGCAGCAAACCGGGACTAGCGGGAGTGGAGCAGTACTTC.

The CDR3 spells CASSLDGLQTQYF. In DNA form, the CDR3 reads TGTGCCAGCAGCTTGGACGGGTTGCAGACCCAGTACTTC. This sequence joins TRBV5-4 and TRBJ2-5; D uncertain. CDR1 and CDR2 (germline): SGHNT, YYREEE (reference sequence). This CDR3 spans 13 amino acids. The germline V and J ends were trimmed by 0 bases and 6 bases, with 9 bases remaining between them.

CDR3 nucleotide sequence: TGTGCCAGTAGTCCCCGGGACTCTGGAAACACCATATATTTT. This gives the protein CASSPRDSGNTIYF. The chain uses TRBV19 and TRBJ1-3; D unclear. This CDR3 is built from 14 residues. Deletions cut 5 bases from V and 0 bases from J, with 8 bases between. CDR1 and CDR2 from the germline V gene are LNHDA and SQIVND (reference sequence).

The V call is TRBV7-2, the J call TRBJ1-5, with D maybe TRBD1 (5 bases). Germline V CDR1 and CDR2: SGHTA, FQGNSA. The CDR3 contains 13 residues. The V end lost 5 bases, the J end lost 6 bases, and 11 bases lay between the germline ends. CDR3 protein: CASSLFGGQPQHF. CDR3 coding DNA: TGTGCCAGCAGCCTCTTCGGGGGTCAGCCCCAGCATTTT.

J is TRBJ2-5 and V is TRBV28; no firm D call. Trimming removed 5 bases at V and 7 bases at J, with 11 bases between. The germline V gene has CDR1 MDHEN and CDR2 SYDVKM. The CDR3 sequence is 12 residues long. The DNA of the CDR3 is TGTGCCAGCAGTCCCATCCATGGGACCCAGTACTTC. Residues: CASSPIHGTQYF.

CDR3 nucleotide sequence: TGTGCCAGCAGTAAAAATAGCGGGGGCTCCTACAATGAGCAGTTCTTC. Translating gives CASSKNSGGSYNEQFF. The chain links TRBV6-6 to TRBJ2-1; 9 nucleotides line up with TRBD2. The CDR3 contains 16 residues. Per germline, CDR1 MNHNY and CDR2 SVGAGI (reference sequence). J lost 0 bases, V lost 5 bases, and 5 bases had no gene match.

Concerning this clone itself: It is unclear where the CDR3 begins or ends on the DNA, so no DNA is shown, and the CDR3 is as TCRdb lists it. This sequence joins TRBV28 and TRBJ1-2. The CDR3 is 15 amino acids long, termini counted. The germline V gene encodes CDR1 MDHEN and CDR2 SYDVKM. CDR3 loop: CASSFSGQGDYGYTF.

V and J are TRBV7-2 and TRBJ2-3, with TRBD2 matching 7 bases. V lost 1 base, J lost 3 bases, and 7 bases stayed unmatched. Germline V gene sequence: CDR1 SGHTA, CDR2 FQGNSA. The CDR3 runs 16 residues. In DNA form, the CDR3 reads TGTGCCAGCAGCTTAGGGGGCGGGAGTAGGACAGATACGCAGTATTTT. Protein sequence: CASSLGGGSRTDTQYF.

This chain joins TRBV11-3 and TRBJ2-3, with TRBD2 matching over 15 bases. Germline V gene data show CDR1 as SGHNT and CDR2 as YENEEA. J lost 5 bases, V lost 3 bases, and 9 bases had no gene match. The length of the CDR3 is 18 residues. For the CDR3, the DNA is TGTGCCAGCAGCTTGGGGACTAGCGGGAGGCCTTCGGGAGATACGCAGTATTTT. Encoded protein: CASSLGTSGRPSGDTQYF.

The chain recombines TRBV6-1 with TRBJ1-4; the D is unclear. Germline V gene data show CDR1 as MNHNS and CDR2 as SASEGT. Trimming removed 7 bases from V and 8 bases from J, with 11 bases in between. CDR3 length: 12 residues. The CDR3 region has the DNA TGTGCCAGCAACCCCGTAGGGGAAAAACTGTTTTTT. This sequence encodes CASNPVGEKLFF.

The V and J genes are TRBV7-9 and TRBJ2-3; D not resolved. The CDR3 length is 10 residues. Looked up from germline, CDR1 is SEHNR and CDR2 is FQNEAQ (reference sequence). Trimming removed 8 bases from V and 5 bases from J, with 5 bases in between. CDR3 loop: CASVGDTQYF. Written as DNA, the CDR3 is TGTGCCAGCGTTGGAGATACGCAGTATTTT.